These T cell receptor beta chains were read from a single sample in a study of blood T cell repertoires in COVID-19. The table came from immunoSEQ multiplex PCR; TCRdb's copy has only in-frame clones and leaves some out. The sample yields under 20,000 clones, 75% to 90% seen once. The sample taken for sequencing was peripheral blood. The receptor set was obtained from a man older than 75 with acute or convalescent COVID-19. CDR3s include the opening cysteine and the closing phenylalanine or tryptophan. Not every row has a clone size; where given, it reads once, few, many or a size class.

v_call: TRBV18
cdr3_length: 14
clone_size: NA
j_call: TRBJ2-7
cdr3_aa: CASSPGQGPYEQYF

v_call: TRBV11-2
cdr3_length: 16
clone_size: NA
j_call: TRBJ1-1
cdr3_aa: CASSLAGLARNTEAFF

v_call: TRBV6-5
cdr3_length: 16
clone_size: NA
j_call: TRBJ1-1
cdr3_aa: CASSYSGSAAGTEAFF

v_call: TRBV27
cdr3_length: 15
clone_size: once
j_call: TRBJ1-5
cdr3_aa: CASSRQGGAHQPQHF

v_call: TRBV7-3
cdr3_length: 14
clone_size: NA
j_call: TRBJ2-2
cdr3_aa: CASSLELRAGELFF

v_call: TRBV5-6
cdr3_length: 16
clone_size: NA
j_call: TRBJ2-7
cdr3_aa: CASSFLRGHLTYEQYF

v_call: TRBV19
cdr3_length: 14
clone_size: NA
j_call: TRBJ1-1
cdr3_aa: CASSFTGGITEAFF

v_call: TRBV5-4
cdr3_length: 15
clone_size: NA
j_call: TRBJ1-1
cdr3_aa: CASSSPKEGNTEAFF

v_call: TRBV2
cdr3_length: 14
clone_size: NA
j_call: TRBJ1-5
cdr3_aa: CASSEQGTNQPQHF

v_call: TRBV12-3/TRBV12-4
cdr3_length: 13
clone_size: NA
j_call: TRBJ1-6
cdr3_aa: CASSLTDNSPLHF

v_call: TRBV4-1
cdr3_length: 16
clone_size: NA
j_call: TRBJ2-5
cdr3_aa: CASSQAPTGGPETQYF

v_call: TRBV5-4
cdr3_length: 15
clone_size: NA
j_call: TRBJ1-2
cdr3_aa: CASSLGTGLGYGYTF

v_call: TRBV7-3
cdr3_length: 15
clone_size: few
j_call: TRBJ2-2
cdr3_aa: CASSPASTDTGELFF